The rows below give T cell receptor beta chains drawn from one sample of a study of glioma-infiltrating T cells after dendritic cell vaccination. TCRdb keeps only in-frame clones here, not all; method: immunoSEQ multiplex PCR. This sample has roughly 100,000 clones, with about 90% found just once. Source: blood, taken after dendritic cell vaccination. The receptors were sampled from a human donor with glioblastoma. CDR3s include the opening cysteine and the closing phenylalanine or tryptophan. The D gene is left open where the match is weak. The listing skips clone size in some rows; elsewhere it reads once, few, many or a size class.

size	V	J	D	DNA	CDR3
NA	TRBV12-5	TRBJ1-2	NA	TGTGCTAGTGGTTTGGTATTGGGGCACGGCTACACCTTC	CASGLVLGHGYTF
NA	TRBV5-6	TRBJ1-2	NA	TGTGCCAGCAGCTGGGCAGGATCGACCTATGGCTACACCTTC	CASSWAGSTYGYTF
NA	TRBV6-5	TRBJ2-7	NA	TGTGCCAGCAGTTACTCGGACAGAGTATACGAGCAGTACTTC	CASSYSDRVYEQYF
NA	TRBV5-4	TRBJ1-3	NA	TGTGCCAGCAGCTCCGGAGGAGACTCTGGAAACACCATATATTTT	CASSSGGDSGNTIYF
NA	TRBV6-6	TRBJ2-5	TRBD1	TGTGCCAGCAGTTTTACCGGGACAGAGCAAGAGACCCAGTACTTC	CASSFTGTEQETQYF
NA	TRBV11-2	TRBJ2-3	NA	TGTGCCAGCAGCCTCCAGAGGACTTTCACAGATACGCAGTATTTT	CASSLQRTFTDTQYF
NA	TRBV11-3	TRBJ1-1	TRBD1	TGTGCCAGCAGCTTAGAAGGGACAGCGAACACTGAAGCTTTCTTT	CASSLEGTANTEAFF
NA	TRBV6-6	TRBJ2-3	NA	TGTGCCAGCAACCAATTGGGGGGACCCTACACAGATACGCAGTATTTT	CASNQLGGPYTDTQYF
NA	TRBV11-3	TRBJ1-2	NA	TGTGCCAGCAGCTTACCCGGGTCCGATGGCTACACCTTC	CASSLPGSDGYTF
NA	TRBV6-5	TRBJ1-1	TRBD1	TGTGCCAGCAGTTCCGGACAGGAACCGAACACTGAAGCTTTCTTT	CASSSGQEPNTEAFF
NA	TRBV29-1	TRBJ1-5	NA	TGCAGCGTTGAGGGCTCTGGCAATCAGCCCCAGCATTTT	CSVEGSGNQPQHF
NA	TRBV4-1	TRBJ1-1	NA	TGCGCCAGCAGCCAATTAGGGGCGGCTGAAGCTTTCTTT	CASSQLGAAEAFF
once	TRBV5-1	TRBJ2-5	NA	TGCGCCAGCATCGCCTCCGGACTCCCGGCAGAGACCCAGTACTTC	CASIASGLPAETQYF
NA	TRBV12-5	TRBJ2-1	NA	TGTGCTAGTGGTTTGGGGTCGACTAGAAACAATGAGCAGTTCTTC	CASGLGSTRNNEQFF
NA	TRBV2	TRBJ2-3	NA	TGTGCCAGCAGCTCCGGGGGTCCGAGCACAGATACGCAGTATTTT	CASSSGGPSTDTQYF
once	TRBV4-1	TRBJ1-5	TRBD1	TGCGCCAGCAGCCATGTCGGACAGGGGGGCAATCAGCCCCAGCATTTT	CASSHVGQGGNQPQHF
NA	TRBV6-1	TRBJ2-3	TRBD1	TGTGCCAGCAGGGCCGGGACAGGGGGAACAGATACGCAGTATTTT	CASRAGTGGTDTQYF
NA	TRBV7-2	TRBJ2-7	TRBD1	TGTGCCAGCAGCTCCGGGACAGGGGGACTCCTCTACGAGCAGTACTTC	CASSSGTGGLLYEQYF
few	TRBV27	TRBJ2-3	NA	TGTGCCAGCCTGCCCATAGGGGTTTGGGGTGCTAGCACAGATACGCAGTATTTT	CASLPIGVWGASTDTQYF
NA	TRBV5-1	TRBJ2-7	NA	TGCGCCAGCAGCTTGGTAGGTTCCCCCCGGTCGGCGGACTATTTCTACGAGCAGTACTTC	CASSLVGSPRSADYFYEQYF
NA	TRBV10-3	TRBJ1-2	NA	TGTGCCATCAGTGGCGGGACGGACCGTATTCTTTATGGCTACACCTTC	CAISGGTDRILYGYTF
NA	TRBV19	TRBJ2-7	NA	TGTGCCAGTAGTCTGGGCGGGCCCTACGAGCAGTACTTC	CASSLGGPYEQYF
NA	TRBV6-5	TRBJ2-7	TRBD1	TGTGCCAGCAGTTACGAGCCGAGACAGGGGAGCAACGAGCAGTACTTC	CASSYEPRQGSNEQYF
NA	TRBV2	TRBJ2-7	NA	TGTGCCAGCAATGACAGATCCTACGAGCAGTACTTC	CASNDRSYEQYF
once	TRBV7-2	TRBJ1-2	TRBD1	TGTGCCAGCAGCCCGTGGACAGGAGCCTATGGCTACACCTTC	CASSPWTGAYGYTF
few	TRBV5-8	TRBJ2-7	NA	TGTGCCAGCAGCCCCCGGGGGATGAGCTCCTACGAGCAGTACTTC	CASSPRGMSSYEQYF
NA	TRBV6-6	TRBJ2-7	NA	TGTGCCAGCAGTTACTCGCGGGCGTACGAGCAGTACTTC	CASSYSRAYEQYF
NA	TRBV11-3	TRBJ2-1	TRBD2	TGTGCCAGCAGCTCCCCACATGGGACTAGCGGCGGCAATGAGCAGTTCTTC	CASSSPHGTSGGNEQFF
NA	TRBV5-6	TRBJ1-6	NA	TGTGCCAGCAGCTTTGGGGGGGTCCAAAATTCCCCCCTCCACTTT	CASSFGGVQNSPLHF